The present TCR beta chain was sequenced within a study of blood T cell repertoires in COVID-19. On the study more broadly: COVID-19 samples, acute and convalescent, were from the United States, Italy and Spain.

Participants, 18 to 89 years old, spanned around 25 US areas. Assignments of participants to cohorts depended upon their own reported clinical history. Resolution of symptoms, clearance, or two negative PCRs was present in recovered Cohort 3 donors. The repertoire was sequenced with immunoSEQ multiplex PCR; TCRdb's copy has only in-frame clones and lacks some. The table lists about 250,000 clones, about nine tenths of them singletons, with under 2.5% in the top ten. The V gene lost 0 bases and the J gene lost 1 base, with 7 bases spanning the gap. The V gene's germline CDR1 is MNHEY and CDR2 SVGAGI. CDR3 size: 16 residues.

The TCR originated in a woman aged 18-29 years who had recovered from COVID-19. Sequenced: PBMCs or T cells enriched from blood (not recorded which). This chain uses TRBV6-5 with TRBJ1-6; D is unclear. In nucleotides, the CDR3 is TGTGCCAGCAGTTACTCGGGGAGGTCCTATAATTCACCCCTCCACTTT. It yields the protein CASSYSGRSYNSPLHF.